This record covers a single TCR beta chain. This sample is part of a study of shared clonotypes between healthy human individuals. Replicate PCRs run on sorted subsets employed 200 ng DNA, about 27,000 T cell genomes. Only in-frame clones appear in the TCRdb table, and some are missing; sequencing was by immunoSEQ multiplex PCR. The sample shows 950,000 to 1,300,000 clones, 70% to 80% of them seen only once. Source material: memory CD4+ T cells sorted from blood. Subset indicated: CD45RA-negative fraction. The receptor was isolated from a man younger than 35 in good health.

The CDR3, as DNA: TGTGCCAGCAGTTTTCGCGATCGGTGGAGCCGGGGTCAGCCCCAGCATTTT. It encodes CASSFRDRWSRGQPQHF. The chain recombines TRBV28 with TRBJ1-5; D uncertain. V lost 3 bases, J lost 6 bases, and 21 bases lay in between. CDR3 length: 17 amino acids. Germline V lookup: CDR1 MDHEN, CDR2 SYDVKM.